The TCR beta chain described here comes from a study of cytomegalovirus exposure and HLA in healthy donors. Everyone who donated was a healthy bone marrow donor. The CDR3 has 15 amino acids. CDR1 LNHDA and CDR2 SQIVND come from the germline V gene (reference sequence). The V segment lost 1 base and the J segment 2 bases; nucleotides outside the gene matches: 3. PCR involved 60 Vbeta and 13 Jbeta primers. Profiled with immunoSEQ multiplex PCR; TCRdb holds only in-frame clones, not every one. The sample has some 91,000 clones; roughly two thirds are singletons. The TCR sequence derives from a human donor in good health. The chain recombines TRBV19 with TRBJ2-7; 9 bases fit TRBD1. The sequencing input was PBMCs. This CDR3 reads CASSIGDRATYEQYF. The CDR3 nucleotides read TGTGCCAGTAGTATAGGGGACAGGGCTACCTACGAGCAGTACTTC.